The 11 T cell receptor beta chains below come from one sample, sequenced in a study of blood T cell repertoires in COVID-19. The table came from immunoSEQ multiplex PCR; TCRdb's copy has only in-frame clones and leaves some out. The data contain 140,000 to 150,000 clones, around 82% of them singletons. Specimen: peripheral blood. The receptor source for this set is a man aged 55-75 years with active or convalescent COVID-19.

This chain connects TRBV7-9 to TRBJ2-5, with D perhaps matching TRBD1 (6 bases). The germline V gene has CDR1 SEHNR and CDR2 FQNEAQ (reference sequence). The length of the CDR3 is 15 residues. V was pared by 5 bases and J by 5 bases, with 18 bases between. The CDR3 DNA reads as TGTGCCAGCAGCATACCCCAGGGGAACGGGGAGACCCAGTACTTC. This translates into CASSIPQGNGETQYF.

This chain joins TRBV5-1 and TRBJ2-7, with 10 bases that match TRBD1. This CDR3 is built from 14 residues. The germline V gene has CDR1 SGHRS and CDR2 YFSETQ. V trimming: 4 bases; J trimming: 6 bases; junction bases outside the gene matches: 7. Here the CDR3 reads CASSMPGQGFEQYF. The CDR3 DNA sequence: TGCGCCAGCAGCATGCCGGGACAGGGGTTCGAGCAGTACTTC. The full variable domain, rest sourced from reference TRBV5-1 and TRBJ2-7, is KAGVTQTPRYLIKTRGQQVTLSCSPISGHRSVSWYQQTPGQGLQFLFEYFSETQRNKGNFPGRFSGRQFSNSRSEMNVSTLELGDSALYLCASSMPGQGFEQYFGPGTRLTVT.

The J gene is TRBJ2-1, the V gene TRBV7-2, with 12 bases fitting TRBD2. The CDR3 sequence is 15 residues long. From germline, CDR1 is SGHTA and CDR2 FQGNSA. Trimming took 3 bases from V and 10 from J; bases not matched to a gene: 7. In nucleotides, the CDR3 is TGTGCCAGCAGCTTGGTGACTAGCGGGAGAGGGGAGCAGTTCTTC. It is translated as CASSLVTSGRGEQFF.

This chain links TRBV20-1 with TRBJ2-7; the D gene is possibly TRBD2 (6 bases). From germline, CDR1 is DFQATT and CDR2 SNEGSKA (reference sequence). V dropped 3 bases and J dropped 6 bases, with 9 bases sitting between them. This CDR3 comprises 11 residues. DNA of the CDR3: TGCAGTGCTAGCGGGAGAGGCGAGCAGTACTTC. Protein: CSASGRGEQYF.

The J gene is TRBJ2-5, the V gene TRBV7-2, with D perhaps matching TRBD1 (5 bases). CDR3 length equals 15 residues. Germline loops: CDR1 SGHTA, CDR2 FQGNSA. Trimming shortened V by 4 bases and J by 4 bases, and 16 bases separated the two germline ends. CDR3 in DNA: TGTGCCAGCAGCTCACGGGTAGGGGCGCCAGAGACCCAGTACTTC. It translates to CASSSRVGAPETQYF.

CDR3 sequence reads: CASRGAGDNSPLHF. CDR3 coding DNA: TGTGCCAGCCGGGGGGCAGGGGACAATTCACCCCTCCACTTT. The chain is built from TRBV27 and TRBJ1-6; tentatively, D is TRBD1 (6 bases). The CDR3 contains 14 residues. Trimming removed 8 bases from V and 7 bases from J, with 15 bases in between. CDR1 MNHEY and CDR2 SMNVEV come from the germline V gene (reference sequence).

The rearrangement uses TRBV6-1 and TRBJ1-2, with a weak D call TRBD1 (5 bases). CDR3 length: 14 amino acids. Germline CDR1 is MNHNS and CDR2 is SASEGT. The V and J ends lost 1 base and 4 bases respectively, with 10 bases between them. CDR3 nucleotides: TGTGCCAGCAGTGAAGTGACAGTCGTCTATGGCTACACCTTC. It is translated as CASSEVTVVYGYTF.

V and J are TRBV19 and TRBJ2-3, with 9 nucleotides matching TRBD2. The CDR3 covers 16 residues. Germline CDR1 and CDR2: LNHDA and SQIVND (reference sequence). V gave up 6 bases and J gave up 0 bases; unmatched junction bases: 7. The CDR3 here is CASRATSGASTDTQYF. In nucleotides, the CDR3 is TGTGCCAGTAGGGCGACTAGCGGTGCTAGCACAGATACGCAGTATTTT.

This rearrangement joins TRBV18 to TRBJ1-3; maybe TRBD1 (5 bases). The V gene lost 5 bases and the J gene lost 0 bases, with 11 bases spanning the gap. This CDR3 contains 15 residues. Germline assignment: CDR1 KGHSH and CDR2 LQKENI. The CDR3 loop reads CASSDGTTSGNTIYF. The CDR3 DNA reads as TGTGCCAGCTCAGACGGGACTACCTCTGGAAACACCATATATTTT.

The V and J genes are TRBV5-8 and TRBJ2-7; a possible D gene is TRBD1 (6 bases). The CDR3 spans 12 residues. Germline loops: CDR1 SGHTS, CDR2 YDEGEE. V was cut by 4 bases and J by 9 bases, with 14 bases left in between. The DNA of the CDR3 is TGTGCCAGCAGCCTTTATACAGGGTGGCAGTACTTC. Protein product: CASSLYTGWQYF.

The chain employs TRBV19 and TRBJ2-7; the match to TRBD1 covers 8 bases. V lost 5 bases and J lost 2; bases outside the gene matches: 5. CDR1 and CDR2 (germline): LNHDA, SQIVND (reference sequence). This CDR3 comprises 14 residues. CDR3 DNA: TGTGCCAGTAGTGTCCAACAGGGGGCCTACGAGCAGTACTTC. Amino acids: CASSVQQGAYEQYF.